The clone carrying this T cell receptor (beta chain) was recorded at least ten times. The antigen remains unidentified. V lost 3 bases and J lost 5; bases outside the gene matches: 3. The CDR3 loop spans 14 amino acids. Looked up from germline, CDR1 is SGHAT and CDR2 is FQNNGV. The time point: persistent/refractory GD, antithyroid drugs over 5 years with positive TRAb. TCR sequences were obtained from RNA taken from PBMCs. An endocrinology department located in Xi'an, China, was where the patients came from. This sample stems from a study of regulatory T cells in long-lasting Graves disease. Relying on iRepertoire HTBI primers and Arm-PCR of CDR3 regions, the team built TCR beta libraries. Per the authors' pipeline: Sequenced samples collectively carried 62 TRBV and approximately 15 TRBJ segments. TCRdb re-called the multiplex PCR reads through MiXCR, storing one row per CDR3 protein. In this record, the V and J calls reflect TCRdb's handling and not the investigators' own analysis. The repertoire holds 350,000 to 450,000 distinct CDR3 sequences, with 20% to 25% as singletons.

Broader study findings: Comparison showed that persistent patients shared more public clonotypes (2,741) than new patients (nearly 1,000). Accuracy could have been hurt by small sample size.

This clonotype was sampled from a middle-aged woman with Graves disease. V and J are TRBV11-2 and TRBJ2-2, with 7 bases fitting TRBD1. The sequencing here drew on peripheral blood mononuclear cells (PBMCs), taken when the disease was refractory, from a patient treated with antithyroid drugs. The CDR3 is CASSLGQMTGELFF. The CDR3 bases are TGTGCCAGCAGCTTGGGACAGATGACCGGGGAGCTGTTTTTT.